This TCR beta chain emerged from a study of CD8 T cells in ankylosing spondylitis. Regarding the study as a whole: Several highly homologous variants formed a TCR beta motif that appeared characteristic of ankylosing spondylitis blood. Enrichment of disease-linked clones was reportedly significant in matched ankylosing spondylitis synovial fluid. Disease-linked clones were found to be CD8+ and relatively rare in peripheral blood.

CDR3 length: 15 residues. A remark on this clonotype: Its antigen is not identified.

Construction of TCR beta libraries was performed using quantitative 5'-RACE with molecular barcodes. MiXCR, run by TCRdb on the 5' RACE reads, gives a single entry per CDR3 protein. The sample contains hundreds of thousands of distinct CDR3 sequences, approximately 8% of which appear only once. The chain couples TRBV3-2 to TRBJ2-7; the tabulated D call, TRBD2, remains unverified against the DNA. TRBV3-2 is a recognized pseudogene. The source material was blood, either unsorted or a sorted T cell fraction (not recorded which). The source is a female donor with ankylosing spondylitis or in good health (not recorded which). CDR3 residues: CASSQQRERDYEQYF. Written as DNA, the CDR3 is TGTGCCAGCAGCCAACAGCGGGAGCGAGACTACGAGCAGTACTTC.